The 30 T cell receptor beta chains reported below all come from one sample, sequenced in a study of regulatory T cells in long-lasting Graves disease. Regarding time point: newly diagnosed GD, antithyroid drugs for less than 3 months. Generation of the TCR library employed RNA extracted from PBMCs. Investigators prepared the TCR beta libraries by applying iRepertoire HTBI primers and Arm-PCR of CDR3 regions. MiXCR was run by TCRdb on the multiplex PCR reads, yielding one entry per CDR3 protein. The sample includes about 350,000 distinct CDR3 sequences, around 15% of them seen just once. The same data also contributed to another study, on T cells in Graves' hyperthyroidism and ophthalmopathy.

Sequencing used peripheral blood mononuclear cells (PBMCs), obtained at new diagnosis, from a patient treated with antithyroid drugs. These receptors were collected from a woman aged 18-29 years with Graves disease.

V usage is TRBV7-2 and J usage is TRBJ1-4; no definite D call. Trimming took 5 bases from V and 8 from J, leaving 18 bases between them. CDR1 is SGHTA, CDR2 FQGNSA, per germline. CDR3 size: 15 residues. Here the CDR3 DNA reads TGTGCCAGCAGCCGTCGATCGGGGAAGGAAGAAAAACTGTTTTTT. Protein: CASSRRSGKEEKLFF. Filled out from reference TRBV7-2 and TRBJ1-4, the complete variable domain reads GAGVSQSPSNKVTEKGKDVELRCDPISGHTALYWYRQSLGQGLEFLIYFQGNSAPDKSGLPSDRFSAERTGGSVSTLTIQRTQQEDSAVYLCASSRRSGKEEKLFFGSGTQLSVL.

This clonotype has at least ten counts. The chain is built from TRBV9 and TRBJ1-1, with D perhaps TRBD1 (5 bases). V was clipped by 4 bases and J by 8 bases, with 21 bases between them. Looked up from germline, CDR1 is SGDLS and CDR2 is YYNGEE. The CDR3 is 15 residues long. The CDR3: CASSPSPGAQEEAFF. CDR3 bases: TGTGCCAGCAGCCCCTCCCCCGGGGCCCAGGAGGAAGCTTTCTTT.

The CDR3 region has the DNA TGTGCCAGCAGATGGACAGGGGGGAACACTGAAGCTTTCTTT. Translated: CASRWTGGNTEAFF. The chain links TRBV6-1 to TRBJ1-1; 10 nucleotides agree with TRBD1. The CDR3 length is 14 residues. Germline CDR1 MNHNS, CDR2 SASEGT. Trimming removed 6 bases from V and 1 base from J; junction bases left unmatched: 2.

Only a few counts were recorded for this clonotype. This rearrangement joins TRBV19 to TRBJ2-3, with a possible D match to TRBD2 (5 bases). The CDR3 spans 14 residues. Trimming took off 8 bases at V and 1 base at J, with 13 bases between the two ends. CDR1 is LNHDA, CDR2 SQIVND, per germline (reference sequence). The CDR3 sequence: CASATGLGTDTQYF. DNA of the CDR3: TGTGCCAGTGCGACGGGGTTAGGCACAGATACGCAGTATTTT.

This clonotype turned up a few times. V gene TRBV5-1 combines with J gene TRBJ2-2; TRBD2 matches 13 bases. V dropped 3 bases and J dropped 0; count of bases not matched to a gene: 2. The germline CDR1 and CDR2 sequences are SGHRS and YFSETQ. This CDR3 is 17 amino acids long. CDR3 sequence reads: CASSSGLAGTNTGELFF. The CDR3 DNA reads TGCGCCAGCAGCTCGGGACTAGCGGGGACGAACACCGGGGAGCTGTTTTTT.

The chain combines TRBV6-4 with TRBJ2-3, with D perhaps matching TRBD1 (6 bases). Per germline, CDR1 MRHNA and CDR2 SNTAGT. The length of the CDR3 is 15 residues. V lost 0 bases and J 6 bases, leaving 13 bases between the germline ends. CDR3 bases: TGTGCCAGCAGTGACTCGGGACAATCTGGGGATACGCAGTATTTT. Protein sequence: CASSDSGQSGDTQYF.

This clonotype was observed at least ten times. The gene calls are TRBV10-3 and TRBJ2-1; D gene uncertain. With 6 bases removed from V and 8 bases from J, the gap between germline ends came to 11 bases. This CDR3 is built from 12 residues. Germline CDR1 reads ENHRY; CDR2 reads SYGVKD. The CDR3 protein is CAISGDPDEQFF. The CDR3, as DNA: TGTGCCATCAGCGGAGACCCAGATGAGCAGTTCTTC.

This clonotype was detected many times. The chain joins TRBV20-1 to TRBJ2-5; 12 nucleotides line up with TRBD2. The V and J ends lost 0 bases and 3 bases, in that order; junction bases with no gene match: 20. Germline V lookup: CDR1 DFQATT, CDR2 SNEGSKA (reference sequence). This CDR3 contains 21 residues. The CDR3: CSARDLLLAGGLQGKEETQYF. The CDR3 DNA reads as TGCAGTGCTAGAGACCTCCTGCTAGCGGGGGGGCTACAGGGAAAAGAAGAGACCCAGTACTTC.

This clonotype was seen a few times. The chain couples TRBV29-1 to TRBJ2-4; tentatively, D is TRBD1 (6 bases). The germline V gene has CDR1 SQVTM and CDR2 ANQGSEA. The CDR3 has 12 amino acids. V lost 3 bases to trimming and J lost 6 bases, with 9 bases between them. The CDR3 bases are TGCAGCGTTGACGTCAGGGGAAACATTCAGTACTTC. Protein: CSVDVRGNIQYF. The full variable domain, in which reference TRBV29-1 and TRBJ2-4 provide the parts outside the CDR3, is SAVISQKPSRDICQRGTSLTIQCQVDSQVTMMFWYRQQPGQSLTLIATANQGSEATYESGFVIDKFPISRPNLTFSTLTVSNMSPEDSSIYLCSVDVRGNIQYFGAGTRLSVL.

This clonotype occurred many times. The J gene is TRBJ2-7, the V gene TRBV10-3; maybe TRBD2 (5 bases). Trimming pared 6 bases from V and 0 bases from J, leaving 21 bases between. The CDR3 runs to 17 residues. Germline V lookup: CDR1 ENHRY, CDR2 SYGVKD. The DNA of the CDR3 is TGTGCCATCAGGCAGTGGGAAGCGGTTGCGGGCTCCTACGAGCAGTACTTC. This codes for CAIRQWEAVAGSYEQYF.

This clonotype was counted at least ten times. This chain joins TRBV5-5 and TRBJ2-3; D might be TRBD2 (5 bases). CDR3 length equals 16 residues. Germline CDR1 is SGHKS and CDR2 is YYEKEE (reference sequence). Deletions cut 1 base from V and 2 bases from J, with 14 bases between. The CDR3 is CASSLIRGTPTDTQYF. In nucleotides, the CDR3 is TGTGCCAGCAGCTTGATTCGGGGAACCCCCACAGATACGCAGTATTTT.

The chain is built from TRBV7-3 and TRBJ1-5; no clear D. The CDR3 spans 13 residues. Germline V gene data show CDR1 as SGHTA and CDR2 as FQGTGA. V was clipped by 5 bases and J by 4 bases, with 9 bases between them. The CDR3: CASSKAPNQPQHF. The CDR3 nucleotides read TGTGCCAGCAGCAAAGCCCCTAATCAGCCCCAGCATTTT.

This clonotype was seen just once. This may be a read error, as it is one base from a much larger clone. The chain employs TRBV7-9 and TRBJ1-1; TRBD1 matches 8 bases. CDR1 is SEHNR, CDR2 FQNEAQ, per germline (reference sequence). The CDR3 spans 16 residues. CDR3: CASSPGTGLENTVAFF. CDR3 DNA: TGTGCCAGCAGCCCCGGGACAGGTCTTGAGAACACTGTAGCTTTCTTT.

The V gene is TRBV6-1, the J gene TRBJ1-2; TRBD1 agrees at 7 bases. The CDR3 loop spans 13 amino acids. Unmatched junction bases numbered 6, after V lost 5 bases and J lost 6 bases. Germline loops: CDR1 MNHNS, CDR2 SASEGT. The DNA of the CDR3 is TGTGCCAGCAGTCTTACAGGGGATGATGGCTACACCTTC. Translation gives CASSLTGDDGYTF.

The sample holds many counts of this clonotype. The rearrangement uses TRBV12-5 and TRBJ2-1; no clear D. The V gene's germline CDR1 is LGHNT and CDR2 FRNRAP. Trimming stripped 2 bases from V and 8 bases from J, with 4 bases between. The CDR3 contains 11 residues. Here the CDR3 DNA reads TGTGCTAGTGGTTTGCGGGATGAGCAGTTCTTC. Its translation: CASGLRDEQFF.

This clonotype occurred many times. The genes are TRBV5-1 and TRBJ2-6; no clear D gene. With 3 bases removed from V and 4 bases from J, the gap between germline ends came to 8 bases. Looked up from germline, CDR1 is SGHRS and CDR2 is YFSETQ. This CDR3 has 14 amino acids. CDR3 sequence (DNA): TGCGCCAGCAGCTACCGAACCGGGGCCAACGTCCTGACTTTC. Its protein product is CASSYRTGANVLTF. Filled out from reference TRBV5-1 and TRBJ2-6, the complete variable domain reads KAGVTQTPRYLIKTRGQQVTLSCSPISGHRSVSWYQQTPGQGLQFLFEYFSETQRNKGNFPGRFSGRQFSNSRSEMNVSTLELGDSALYLCASSYRTGANVLTFGAGSRLTVL.

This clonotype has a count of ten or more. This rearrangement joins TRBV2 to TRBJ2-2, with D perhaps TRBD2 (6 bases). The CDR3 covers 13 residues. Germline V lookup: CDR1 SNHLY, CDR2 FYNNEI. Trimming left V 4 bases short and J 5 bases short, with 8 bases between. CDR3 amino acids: CASSGRGTGELFF. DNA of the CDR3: TGTGCCAGCAGTGGACGGGGGACCGGGGAGCTGTTTTTT.

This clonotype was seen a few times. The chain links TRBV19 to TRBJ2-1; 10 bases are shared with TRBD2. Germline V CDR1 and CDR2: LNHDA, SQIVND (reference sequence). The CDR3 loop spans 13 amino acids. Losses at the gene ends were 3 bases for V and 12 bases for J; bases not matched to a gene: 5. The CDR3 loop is CASSMGPSGGQFF. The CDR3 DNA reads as TGTGCCAGTAGTATGGGCCCTAGCGGGGGGCAGTTCTTC. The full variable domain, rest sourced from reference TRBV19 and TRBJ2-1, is DGGITQSPKYLFRKEGQNVTLSCEQNLNHDAMYWYRQDPGQGLRLIYYSQIVNDFQKGDIAEGYSVSREKKESFPLTVTSAQKNPTAFYLCASSMGPSGGQFFGPGTRLTVL.

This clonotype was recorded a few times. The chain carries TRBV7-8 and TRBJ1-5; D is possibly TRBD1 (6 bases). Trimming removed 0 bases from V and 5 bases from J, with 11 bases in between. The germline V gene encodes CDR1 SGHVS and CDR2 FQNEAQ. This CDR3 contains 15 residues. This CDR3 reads CASSLALRGDQPQHF. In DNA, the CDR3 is TGTGCCAGCAGCTTAGCGCTCAGGGGTGATCAGCCCCAGCATTTT.

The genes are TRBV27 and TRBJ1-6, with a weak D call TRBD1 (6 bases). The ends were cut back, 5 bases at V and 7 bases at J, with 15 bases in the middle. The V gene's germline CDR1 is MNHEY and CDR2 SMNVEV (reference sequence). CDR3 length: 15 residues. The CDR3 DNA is TGTGCCAGCAGTCAAGACGGGACACTAAATTCACCCCTCCACTTT. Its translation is CASSQDGTLNSPLHF.

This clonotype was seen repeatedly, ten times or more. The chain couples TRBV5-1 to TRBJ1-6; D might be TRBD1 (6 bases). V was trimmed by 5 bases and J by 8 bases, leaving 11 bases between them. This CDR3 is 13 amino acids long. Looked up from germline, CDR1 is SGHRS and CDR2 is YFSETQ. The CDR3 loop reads CASRSNRDSPLHF. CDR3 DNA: TGCGCCAGCAGGTCAAACAGGGATTCACCCCTCCACTTT.

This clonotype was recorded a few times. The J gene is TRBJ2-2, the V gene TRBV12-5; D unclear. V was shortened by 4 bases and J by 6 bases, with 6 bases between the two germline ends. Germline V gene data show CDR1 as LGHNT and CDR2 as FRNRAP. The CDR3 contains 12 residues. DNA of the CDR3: TGTGCTAGTGGTTATTTACCCGGGGAGCTGTTTTTT. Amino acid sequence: CASGYLPGELFF.

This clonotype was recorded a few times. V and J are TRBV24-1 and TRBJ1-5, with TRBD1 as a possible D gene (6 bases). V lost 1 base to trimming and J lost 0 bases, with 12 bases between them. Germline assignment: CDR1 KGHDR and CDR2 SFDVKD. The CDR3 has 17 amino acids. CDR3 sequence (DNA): TGTGCCACCAGTGATTTCGGACAGAACTATAGCAATCAGCCCCAGCATTTT. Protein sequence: CATSDFGQNYSNQPQHF.

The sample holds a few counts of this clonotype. The CDR3 coding sequence is TGCAGCGCCGGGGGGGGCTTGGGCAATCAGCCCCAGCATTTT. It specifies CSAGGGLGNQPQHF. This sequence joins TRBV29-1 and TRBJ1-5; tentative D call: TRBD1 (6 bases). Looked up from germline, CDR1 is SQVTM and CDR2 is ANQGSEA. The CDR3 contains 14 residues. V was shortened by 7 bases and J by 2 bases, with 15 bases between the two germline ends.

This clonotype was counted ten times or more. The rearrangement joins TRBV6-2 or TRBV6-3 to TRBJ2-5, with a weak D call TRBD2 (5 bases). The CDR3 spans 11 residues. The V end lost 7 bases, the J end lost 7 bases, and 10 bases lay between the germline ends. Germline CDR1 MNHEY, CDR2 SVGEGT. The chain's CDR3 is CASILGGTQYF. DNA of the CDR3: TGTGCCAGCATACTAGGAGGGACCCAGTACTTC.

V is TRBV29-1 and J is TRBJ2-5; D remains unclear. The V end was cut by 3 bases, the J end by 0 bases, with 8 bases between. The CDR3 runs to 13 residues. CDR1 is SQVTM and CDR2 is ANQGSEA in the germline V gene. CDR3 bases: TGCAGCGTTGACCTGGTGAACCAAGAGACCCAGTACTTC. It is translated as CSVDLVNQETQYF.

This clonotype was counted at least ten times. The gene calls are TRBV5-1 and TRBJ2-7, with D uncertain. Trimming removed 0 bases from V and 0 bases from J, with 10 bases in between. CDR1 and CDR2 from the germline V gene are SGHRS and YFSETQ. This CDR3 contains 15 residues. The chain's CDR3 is CASSLDSTDSYEQYF. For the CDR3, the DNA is TGCGCCAGCAGCTTGGACAGCACGGACTCCTACGAGCAGTACTTC.

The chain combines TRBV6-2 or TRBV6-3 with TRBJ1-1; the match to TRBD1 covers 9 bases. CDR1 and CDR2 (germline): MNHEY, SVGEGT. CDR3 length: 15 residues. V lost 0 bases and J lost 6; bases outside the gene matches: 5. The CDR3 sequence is CASSYSGTGFAEAFF. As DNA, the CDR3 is TGTGCCAGCAGTTACTCTGGGACAGGGTTCGCTGAAGCTTTCTTT.

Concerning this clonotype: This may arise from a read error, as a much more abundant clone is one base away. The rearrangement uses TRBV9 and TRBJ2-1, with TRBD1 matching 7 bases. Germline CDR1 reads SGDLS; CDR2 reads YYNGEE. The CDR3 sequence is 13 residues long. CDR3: CASSPGQNNGQFF. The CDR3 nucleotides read TGTGCCAGCTCACCGGGACAGAACAATGGGCAGTTCTTC.

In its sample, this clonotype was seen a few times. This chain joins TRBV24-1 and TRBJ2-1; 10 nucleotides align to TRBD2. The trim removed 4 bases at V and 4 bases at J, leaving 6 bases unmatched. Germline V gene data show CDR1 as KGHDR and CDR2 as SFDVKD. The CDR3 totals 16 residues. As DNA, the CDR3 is TGTGCCACCAGTGACGCGAGCGGGGGGGTTTACAATGAGCAGTTCTTC. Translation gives CATSDASGGVYNEQFF.